Shown below are 11 T cell receptor beta chains from a single sample sequenced in a study of shared clonotypes between healthy human individuals. Produced via immunoSEQ multiplex PCR; TCRdb's table is partial and in-frame only. The repertoire holds about 770,000 clones, with 72% as singletons. The sample taken for sequencing was memory CD4+ T cells sorted from blood. Subset defined: CD45RA-negative fraction. Every receptor here comes from a woman in her twenties or thirties in good health.

J is TRBJ1-1 and V is TRBV27; D ambiguous. V lost 6 bases and J lost 5, with 16 bases in between. This CDR3 has 14 residues. Germline CDR1 reads MNHEY; CDR2 reads SMNVEV (reference sequence). The CDR3 loop is CASSLWPVGTEAFF. CDR3 bases: TGTGCCAGCAGCCTATGGCCAGTTGGTACTGAAGCTTTCTTT.

This clone was counted at least ten times. The rearrangement uses TRBV5-1 and TRBJ2-2, with TRBD2 as a possible D gene (6 bases). Germline CDR1 reads SGHRS; CDR2 reads YFSETQ. This CDR3 has 14 amino acids. V lost 2 bases and J 6 bases, leaving 11 bases between the germline ends. CDR3 residues: CASSFTGEPGELFF. CDR3 nucleotide sequence: TGCGCCAGCAGCTTCACGGGGGAACCCGGGGAGCTGTTTTTT.

This clone was seen at least ten times. The rearrangement joins TRBV27 to TRBJ2-2; D possibly corresponds to TRBD2 (5 bases). CDR1 is MNHEY and CDR2 is SMNVEV in the germline V gene (reference sequence). The CDR3 length is 15 residues. V dropped 3 bases and J dropped 3 bases, with 11 bases sitting between them. CDR3 DNA: TGTGCCAGCAGTTTGCTTACTAGTTACACCGGGGAGCTGTTTTTT. It encodes CASSLLTSYTGELFF.

This sequence joins TRBV19 and TRBJ1-1; D unclear. Deletions cut 5 bases from V and 1 base from J, with 23 bases between. The CDR3 is 18 residues long. CDR1 and CDR2 from the germline V gene are LNHDA and SQIVND (reference sequence). The CDR3 nucleotides read TGTGCCAGTAGTCTATCCCTATCTCAAACCCCGAGGAACACTGAAGCTTTCTTT. The encoded protein is CASSLSLSQTPRNTEAFF.

The CDR3 loop reads CATGPISGNTIYF. In DNA, the CDR3 is TGTGCCACGGGACCGATCTCTGGAAACACCATATATTTT. This chain connects TRBV10-3 to TRBJ1-3; D possibly corresponds to TRBD1 (5 bases). The germline V and J ends were trimmed by 10 bases and 0 bases, with 10 bases remaining between them. The length of the CDR3 is 13 residues. Germline CDR1 is ENHRY and CDR2 is SYGVKD.

The chain is built from TRBV30 and TRBJ2-7; possible D gene TRBD1, 6 bases. This CDR3 has 11 residues. Germline V CDR1 and CDR2: GTSNPN, SVGIG (reference sequence). Trimming shortened V by 7 bases and J by 3 bases, and 10 bases separated the two germline ends. CDR3 nucleotides: TGTGCCTCGGGACAAAGCTACGAGCAGTACTTC. Its protein product is CASGQSYEQYF. The full variable domain, with the rest looked up from reference TRBV30 and TRBJ2-7, is SQTIHQWPATLVQPVGSPLSLECTVEGTSNPNLYWYRQAAGRGLQLLFYSVGIGQISSEVPQNLSASRPQDRQFILSSKKLLLSDSGFYLCASGQSYEQYFGPGTRLTVT.

This clone was counted only a few times. The chain recombines TRBV19 with TRBJ2-7, with D possibly matching TRBD1 (5 bases). This CDR3 spans 13 amino acids. V was clipped by 6 bases and J by 6 bases, with 15 bases between them. From germline, CDR1 is LNHDA and CDR2 SQIVND (reference sequence). The CDR3 protein is CASSEIPGSEQYF. The CDR3, as DNA: TGTGCCAGTAGCGAAATTCCAGGGTCCGAGCAGTACTTC.

The V and J genes are TRBV9 and TRBJ2-5; TRBD1 matches 7 bases. Germline V gene lookup returns CDR1 SGDLS and CDR2 YYNGEE. This CDR3 has 15 amino acids. V was pared by 4 bases and J by 5 bases, with 11 bases of the junction left unmatched. This CDR3 reads CASSPELGGAETQYF. CDR3 bases: TGTGCCAGCAGCCCTGAACTAGGGGGCGCGGAGACCCAGTACTTC.

This clone was observed at least ten times. The chain carries TRBV21-1 and TRBJ1-3. TRBV21-1 is tagged as a pseudogene. The CDR3 loop spans 11 amino acids. The CDR3 DNA reads TGTGCCAGCAGGATGGGAGGGAGGGTATATTTT. Translation: CASRMGGRVYF.

About this clone: The same CDR3 is also encoded by other DNA sequences in this sample. The rearrangement uses TRBV5-4 and TRBJ2-7; D is perhaps TRBD2 (5 bases). Germline V gene lookup returns CDR1 SGHNT and CDR2 YYREEE (reference sequence). This CDR3 has 13 amino acids. V lost 0 bases, J lost 3 bases, and 7 bases lay in between. The CDR3 protein is CASSLGLNYEQYF. CDR3 coding DNA: TGTGCCAGCAGCTTGGGACTAAACTACGAGCAGTACTTC.

The table lists this clone with a count of one. CDR3 sequence reads: CASSLALDEQFF. The CDR3 nucleotides are TGCGCCAGCAGCTTGGCCCTGGATGAGCAGTTCTTC. The chain has TRBV5-1 and TRBJ2-1; D remains ambiguous. The CDR3 loop spans 12 amino acids. Germline loops: CDR1 SGHRS, CDR2 YFSETQ. Trimming shortened V by 0 bases and J by 8 bases, and 6 bases separated the two germline ends.